This T cell receptor (beta chain) is from a study of T cell changes during pregnancy in multiple sclerosis (dated by TCRdb to the late 2010s). About the full investigation: The study examined how the T cell repertoire changed over the course of pregnancy in women with multiple sclerosis.

Libraries came from the immunoSEQ multiplex PCR assay. TCRdb provides this immuneACCESS table in a form limited to in-frame rearrangements. Some clones are lacking; in checked studies, under half of them reflect an unresolved V gene, and why the rest are absent is not known. The sample table shows some 31,000 clones, and roughly nine tenths are seen once. The ten largest clones capture more than 9.5% of the sample. CDR1 and CDR2 were assigned from the germline V gene as MNHEY and SVGAGI. Cut back by 2 bases and 1 base, the V and J ends lie 11 bases apart. The cysteine opens and the phenylalanine closes a CDR3 of 15 amino acids. Left in the record is the CDR3 DNA by itself, 45 bases read in frame from the first base. In regard to this clone: Which antigen it targets is not known. No much larger clonotype is one base removed from it; base qualities were not supplied.

The chain was built from TRBV6-5 and TRBJ1-1; TRBD1 is a weak D gene call, 6 bases matching. The specimen was CD8+ T cells from peripheral blood mononuclear cells, collected in the third trimester of pregnancy. The sequence came from a female donor with multiple sclerosis, enrolled in a pregnancy study. The CDR3 protein is CASSYGGAGNTEAFF. The sequenced DNA: TGTGCCAGCAGTTACGGGGGGGCCGGGAACACTGAAGCTTTCTTT.